These 30 T cell receptor beta chains were sequenced from one sample in a study of blood T cell repertoires in COVID-19 (TCRdb year 2020). The library was generated by the immunoSEQ multiplex PCR assay. TCRdb took this table from immuneACCESS and kept in-frame rearrangements with V and J called. Such tables lack part of the clones; where checked against another copy, unresolved V genes explain under half of the gap, and the rest is unexplained. The sample table records 39,000 or so clones; just over 90% of these occur just once. 2% to 2.5% of the sample is in the top ten clones. Sequencing used peripheral blood. All receptors derive from a man aged 50-59 years with active COVID-19.

This chain uses TRBV5-1 with TRBJ2-6; a possible D gene is TRBD1 (5 bases). Trimming took off 0 bases at V and 1 base at J, with 8 bases between the two ends. From germline, CDR1 is SGHRS and CDR2 YFSETQ. The CDR3 runs 16 residues. The CDR3 DNA sequence: TGCGCCAGCAGCTTGGCAGGGCCATCTGGGGCCAACGTCCTGACTTTC. Its protein product is CASSLAGPSGANVLTF.

The rearrangement uses TRBV5-6 and TRBJ1-5, with 7 bases aligning to TRBD1. This CDR3 region has 14 residues. Germline V lookup: CDR1 SGHDT, CDR2 YYEEEE. The J segment lost 6 bases and the V segment lost 1 base, leaving 4 bases of the junction unmatched. The CDR3 region is CASSLLTGTQPQHF. In DNA form, the CDR3 reads TGTGCCAGCAGCTTGTTGACAGGGACTCAGCCCCAGCATTTT.

This CDR3 reads CASSFRRGYYNEQFF. The CDR3 coding sequence is TGTGCCAGCAGCTTCCGGCGGGGCTACTACAATGAGCAGTTCTTC. The V call is TRBV7-9, the J call TRBJ2-1; TRBD2 might be the D (6 bases). The CDR3 sequence is 15 residues long. The V gene's germline CDR1 is SEHNR and CDR2 FQNEAQ (reference sequence). The ends were cut back, 3 bases at V and 3 bases at J, with 12 bases in the middle. The full variable domain, its missing parts supplied by reference TRBV7-9 and TRBJ2-1, is DTGVSQNPRHKITKRGQNVTFRCDPISEHNRLYWYRQTLGQGPEFLTYFQNEAQLEKSRLLSDRFSAERPKGSFSTLEIQRTEQGDSAMYLCASSFRRGYYNEQFFGPGTRLTVL.

This clone was recorded a few times. V usage is TRBV6-6 and J usage is TRBJ2-7, with 14 bases lining up with TRBD2. Looked up from germline, CDR1 is MNHNY and CDR2 is SVGAGI (reference sequence). Germline trimming cut 5 bases from V and 5 bases from J; bases unmatched to any gene: 5. The CDR3 covers 15 residues. The CDR3 region is CASSQPGLAGDEQYF. The CDR3, as DNA: TGTGCCAGCAGTCAACCGGGACTAGCGGGAGACGAGCAGTACTTC.

The V and J genes are TRBV18 and TRBJ2-3, with D unresolved. The CDR3 has 14 residues. Trimming left V 0 bases short and J 2 bases short, with 6 bases between. CDR1 is KGHSH, CDR2 LQKENI, per germline. The CDR3 region has the DNA TGTGCCAGCTCACCACCGGCGGCCACAGATACGCAGTATTTT. It translates to CASSPPAATDTQYF.

The chain carries TRBV5-1 and TRBJ2-5; 8 bases fit TRBD2. This CDR3 comprises 15 residues. The J segment lost 4 bases and the V segment lost 3 bases, leaving 8 bases of the junction unmatched. The germline gives CDR1 SGHRS, CDR2 YFSETQ. The CDR3 region has the DNA TGCGCCAGCAGCTCCTCGGGAGGGCGGGTAGAGACCCAGTACTTC. Protein product: CASSSSGGRVETQYF.

The V call is TRBV3-1 (or the pseudogene TRBV3-2), the J call TRBJ2-1, with D tentatively TRBD2 (6 bases). With 3 bases removed from V and 5 bases from J, the gap between germline ends came to 14 bases. Germline V gene lookup returns CDR1 LGHDT and CDR2 YNNKEL (reference sequence). The CDR3 spans 15 residues. The CDR3 region has the DNA TGTGCCAGCAGCCAGATATGGTGGGGGGACAATGAGCAGTTCTTC. It specifies CASSQIWWGDNEQFF.

The V gene is TRBV7-9, the J gene TRBJ1-1, with D maybe TRBD1 (6 bases). The CDR3 extends over 12 amino acids. The V gene's germline CDR1 is SEHNR and CDR2 FQNEAQ (reference sequence). Trimming shortened V by 1 base and J by 11 bases, and 11 bases separated the two germline ends. The CDR3 region is CASSLGQAMAFF. The CDR3, as DNA: TGTGCCAGCAGCTTAGGACAGGCGATGGCTTTCTTT.

V and J are TRBV7-2 and TRBJ1-1; 7 nucleotides agree with TRBD1. The CDR3 is 14 amino acids. Losses at the gene ends were 1 base for V and 5 bases for J; bases not matched to a gene: 4. Germline CDR1 and CDR2: SGHTA and FQGNSA. CDR3 in DNA: TGTGCCAGCAGCTTAGTAGGGGGCAGAACTGAAGCTTTCTTT. Encoded protein: CASSLVGGRTEAFF.

V gene TRBV23-1 combines with J gene TRBJ1-2; 8 bases map to TRBD1. TRBV23-1 is marked as an open reading frame, function uncertain. V lost 0 bases to trimming and J lost 8 bases; unmatched junction nucleotides: 8. There are 15 residues in the CDR3. CDR3: CASSQSWTGSKGYTF. The CDR3 DNA reads as TGCGCCAGCAGTCAATCATGGACAGGGTCTAAGGGCTACACCTTC.

This chain uses TRBV30 with TRBJ2-1; 14 positions agree with TRBD2. The CDR3 runs 15 residues. Germline V gives CDR1 GTSNPN, CDR2 SVGIG (reference sequence). Trimming at V came to 3 bases and at J to 2 bases, leaving 0 bases not matched to a gene. The CDR3 loop reads CAWRGLAGAYNEQFF. CDR3 in DNA: TGTGCCTGGAGGGGACTAGCGGGAGCCTACAATGAGCAGTTCTTC. Full variable domain (rest looked up from reference TRBV30 and TRBJ2-1): SQTIHQWPATLVQPVGSPLSLECTVEGTSNPNLYWYRQAAGRGLQLLFYSVGIGQISSEVPQNLSASRPQDRQFILSSKKLLLSDSGFYLCAWRGLAGAYNEQFFGPGTRLTVL.

The chain carries TRBV7-2 and TRBJ2-1; D is unclear. CDR3 length: 13 residues. Germline CDR1 reads SGHTA; CDR2 reads FQGNSA. V was clipped by 5 bases and J by 3 bases, with 8 bases between them. For the CDR3, the DNA is TGTGCCAGCAGCCTATATATCTACAATGAGCAGTTCTTC. Translation: CASSLYIYNEQFF.

The chain is built from TRBV5-1 and TRBJ1-2; TRBD1 matches 7 bases. The CDR3 has 14 amino acids. V was pared by 4 bases and J by 8 bases, with 11 bases of the junction left unmatched. From germline, CDR1 is SGHRS and CDR2 YFSETQ. CDR3 in amino acids: CASSKGDRVGGYTF. The CDR3 DNA reads as TGCGCCAGCAGCAAAGGGGACAGAGTAGGAGGCTACACCTTC. The full variable domain, with the rest looked up from reference TRBV5-1 and TRBJ1-2, is KAGVTQTPRYLIKTRGQQVTLSCSPISGHRSVSWYQQTPGQGLQFLFEYFSETQRNKGNFPGRFSGRQFSNSRSEMNVSTLELGDSALYLCASSKGDRVGGYTFGSGTRLTVV.

The chain carries TRBV30 and TRBJ1-3; D is uncertain. Germline CDR1 reads GTSNPN; CDR2 reads SVGIG (reference sequence). Trimming left V 3 bases short and J 0 bases short, with 12 bases between. The CDR3 is 15 amino acids. CDR3 bases: TGTGCCTGGAGCCGCGGGAGGGACTCTGGAAACACCATATATTTT. This sequence encodes CAWSRGRDSGNTIYF. Combining the CDR3 with reference TRBV30 and TRBJ1-3 gives the whole variable domain SQTIHQWPATLVQPVGSPLSLECTVEGTSNPNLYWYRQAAGRGLQLLFYSVGIGQISSEVPQNLSASRPQDRQFILSSKKLLLSDSGFYLCAWSRGRDSGNTIYFGEGSWLTVV.

This clone was picked up one time. The rearrangement joins TRBV18 to TRBJ1-1; the match to TRBD1 covers 9 bases. The CDR3 runs 14 residues. The germline CDR1 and CDR2 sequences are KGHSH and LQKENI. J was trimmed by 4 bases and V by 5 bases; bases with no gene match: 5. CDR3 DNA sequence: TGTGCCAGCTCATCGGACAGGGGAGGCACTGAAGCTTTCTTT. Protein product: CASSSDRGGTEAFF.

The CDR3 here is CASSGTASTDTQYF. In DNA, the CDR3 is TGTGCCAGCAGTGGGACTGCTAGCACAGATACGCAGTATTTT. This chain links TRBV6-2 or TRBV6-3 with TRBJ2-3; possibly TRBD2 for D (6 bases). Germline assignment: CDR1 MNHEY and CDR2 SVGEGT. There are 14 residues in the CDR3. V shed 5 bases and J shed 0 bases, with 9 bases lying between them.

This chain links TRBV7-6 with TRBJ1-5; 9 bases agree with TRBD1. The CDR3 sequence is 16 residues long. CDR1 and CDR2 from the germline V gene are SGHVS and FNYEAQ. V was clipped by 5 bases and J by 1 base; unmatched bases: 6. This chain's CDR3 is CASSEGQGLSNQPQHF. As DNA, the CDR3 is TGTGCCAGCAGCGAAGGACAGGGGTTAAGCAATCAGCCCCAGCATTTT.

V is TRBV7-9 and J is TRBJ1-6, with 7 positions matching TRBD1. Losses at the gene ends were 1 base for V and 6 bases for J; bases not matched to a gene: 0. There are 14 residues in the CDR3. Germline loops: CDR1 SEHNR, CDR2 FQNEAQ (reference sequence). The CDR3 loop reads CASSLDRGNSPLHF. CDR3 coding DNA: TGTGCCAGCAGCTTAGACAGGGGTAATTCACCCCTCCACTTT.

The genes are TRBV10-1 and TRBJ2-7; no clear D. The CDR3 sequence is 13 residues long. V was pared by 10 bases and J by 2 bases, with 15 bases between. Germline V lookup: CDR1 WNHNN, CDR2 SYGVQD (reference sequence). The CDR3 DNA reads TGCGCCACCTCTCGGGTACAAACCTACGAGCAGTACTTC. It translates to CATSRVQTYEQYF.

V and J are TRBV5-1 and TRBJ2-3, with D possibly being TRBD2 (6 bases). Looked up from germline, CDR1 is SGHRS and CDR2 is YFSETQ. The CDR3 extends over 14 amino acids. Trimming cost V 3 bases and J 3 bases, with 11 bases left between them. The CDR3 reads CASSWGVETDTQYF. For the CDR3, the DNA is TGCGCCAGCAGCTGGGGGGTCGAAACAGATACGCAGTATTTT.

This sequence joins TRBV5-4 and TRBJ2-1; 16 bases align to TRBD2. The CDR3 covers 18 residues. In germline, CDR1 is SGHNT, CDR2 YYREEE (reference sequence). After removal of 4 bases from V and 10 bases from J, the junction contained 14 bases not matched to a gene. The CDR3 region has the DNA TGTGCCAGCAGCCCCTCGGGACTAGCGGGGGGGGACAATAGGGAGCAGTTCTTC. Its protein product is CASSPSGLAGGDNREQFF.

The chain combines TRBV2 with TRBJ2-2; D possibly corresponds to TRBD2 (5 bases). Germline CDR1 SNHLY, CDR2 FYNNEI. Trimming removed 8 bases at V and 9 bases at J, with 16 bases between. The CDR3 length is 13 residues. The chain's CDR3 is CASAPSMERELFF. In nucleotides, the CDR3 is TGTGCCAGCGCACCTAGCATGGAGCGGGAGCTGTTTTTT.

V usage is TRBV6-2 or TRBV6-3 and J usage is TRBJ2-7; D uncertain. Germline V gives CDR1 MNHEY, CDR2 SVGEGT. This CDR3 spans 14 amino acids. Trimming removed 2 bases at V and 0 bases at J, with 8 bases between. The CDR3, as DNA: TGTGCCAGCAGTTACCCCGACTTCTCCTACGAGCAGTACTTC. Protein sequence: CASSYPDFSYEQYF.

The chain carries TRBV2 and TRBJ1-3; perhaps TRBD1 as D (5 bases). Trimming left V 8 bases short and J 2 bases short, with 13 bases between. The CDR3 sequence is 14 residues long. Germline loops: CDR1 SNHLY, CDR2 FYNNEI. This CDR3 is CASVGEWAGNTIYF. DNA for the CDR3: TGTGCCAGCGTAGGGGAATGGGCTGGAAACACCATATATTTT.

The rearrangement uses TRBV21-1 and TRBJ1-2; the table's TRBD1 call for D was not verified on the DNA. TRBV21-1 is reported as a pseudogene. The CDR3 extends over 18 amino acids. Written as DNA, the CDR3 is TGTGCCAGCAGCTTTCACCTGAAAGACAGGGGTGCTTGCTATGGCTACACCTTC. Translation gives CASSFHLKDRGACYGYTF.

The chain recombines TRBV7-3 with TRBJ1-1; D is possibly TRBD1 (5 bases). Per germline, CDR1 SGHTA and CDR2 FQGTGA. With 8 bases removed from V and 3 bases from J, the gap between germline ends came to 13 bases. The CDR3 runs to 13 residues. CDR3 residues: CASSRGDYTEAFF. In nucleotides, the CDR3 is TGTGCCAGCTCACGGGGGGATTACACTGAAGCTTTCTTT.

The V call is TRBV30, the J call TRBJ2-1; TRBD2 agrees at 15 bases. V trimming: 3 bases; J trimming: 8 bases; junction bases outside the gene matches: 5. Germline V gene lookup returns CDR1 GTSNPN and CDR2 SVGIG (reference sequence). The CDR3 runs to 15 residues. The CDR3 sequence is CAWRRTSGREYEQFF. The CDR3 DNA sequence: TGTGCCTGGAGACGGACTAGCGGGAGGGAGTATGAGCAGTTCTTC. Full variable domain (remainder filled in from reference TRBV30 and TRBJ2-1): SQTIHQWPATLVQPVGSPLSLECTVEGTSNPNLYWYRQAAGRGLQLLFYSVGIGQISSEVPQNLSASRPQDRQFILSSKKLLLSDSGFYLCAWRRTSGREYEQFFGPGTRLTVL.

The V gene is TRBV5-1, the J gene TRBJ2-7; 11 nucleotides align to TRBD1. The CDR3 sequence is 14 residues long. CDR1 and CDR2 (germline): SGHRS, YFSETQ. J was trimmed by 6 bases and V by 4 bases; bases with no gene match: 6. The CDR3 nucleotides read TGCGCCAGCAGCCAGGGACAGGGGGGCGGCGAGCAGTACTTC. Translation gives CASSQGQGGGEQYF.

V usage is TRBV4-2 and J usage is TRBJ1-1; TRBD1 is a possible D gene (5 bases). The CDR3 runs to 14 residues. Trimming pared 4 bases from V and 1 base from J, leaving 10 bases between. Germline assignment: CDR1 LGHNA and CDR2 YNFKEQ. The CDR3 is CASSPLGQNTEAFF. Here the CDR3 DNA reads TGTGCCAGCAGCCCACTGGGGCAGAACACTGAAGCTTTCTTT.

The V gene is TRBV7-2, the J gene TRBJ1-1; TRBD1 matches at 7 bases. With V trimmed by 5 bases and J by 8 bases, 8 bases remained unmatched. In germline, CDR1 is SGHTA, CDR2 FQGNSA. The CDR3 covers 13 residues. Here the CDR3 DNA reads TGTGCCAGCAGCCTTCAGGGGGGCGTCGAAGCTTTCTTT. Its translation: CASSLQGGVEAFF.